This T cell receptor (beta chain) was recovered during a study of blood T cells in healthy people across ages. General study points: The study found more naive CD4+ cells and higher diversity in long-lived than aged donors.

V was clipped by 5 bases and J by 1 base, with 15 bases between them. CDR1 and CDR2 (germline): MDHEN, SYDVKM. The CDR3 is 15 residues long. Primed by a sample-barcoded 5' primer and a J-beta primer mix, a second PCR proceeded for about 7 to 11 cycles. Each cDNA molecule received a tag from a template-switch adaptor that had 12 random nucleotides. Every individual sample yielded 2.5 million or more paired-end reads (each containing CDR3). One entry per CDR3 protein results from TCRdb running MiXCR on the 5' RACE reads. The profile shows roughly 860,000 distinct CDR3 sequences, around two thirds of them singletons. Per-sample PBMC isolation yielded at least 7 million cells. Turning to this clonotype: Its antigen is unidentified.

The source is a man between 25 and 39 years old in good health. This chain links TRBV28 with TRBJ2-7, with a possible D match to TRBD1 (6 bases). Sequencing was carried out using blood. The CDR3 loop is CASSPVTGQSYEQYF. CDR3 DNA sequence: TGTGCCAGCAGTCCGGTCACAGGACAGTCCTACGAGCAGTACTTC.